These T cell receptor beta chains were read from a single sample in a study of blood T cell repertoires in COVID-19. Using immunoSEQ multiplex PCR, the repertoire was profiled, and TCRdb retains in-frame clones only, with some absent. The repertoire consists of roughly 260,000 clones, with around nine tenths occurring once and the leading ten covering approximately 9.4%. What was sequenced was peripheral blood. The receptor set was obtained from a man aged 35 to 55 who had recovered from COVID-19. CDR3s include the opening cysteine and the closing phenylalanine or tryptophan. The D gene is left open where the match is weak.

CDR3 length	V gene	D gene	J gene	CDR3 protein
15	TRBV2	.	TRBJ2-4	CASSGATQAKNIQYF
12	TRBV6-5	.	TRBJ2-7	CASRRTAYEQYF
15	TRBV21-1	.	TRBJ2-5	CASRLAGGPWETQYF
16	TRBV11-2	.	TRBJ2-3	CASSPRGVSSTDTQYF
16	TRBV7-6	TRBD2	TRBJ2-7	CASSLRTSGRSYEQYF
13	TRBV29-1	TRBD1	TRBJ1-2	CSVEGQGTYGYTF
10	TRBV29-1	.	TRBJ2-3	CSVYGDTQYF
12	TRBV5-1	TRBD2	TRBJ2-1	CASSWGGNEQFF
15	TRBV19	.	TRBJ1-1	CASSIDPGANTEAFF
16	TRBV6-1	.	TRBJ1-3	CASSEAMAEGGNTIYF
16	TRBV15	.	TRBJ2-6	CATSRDSGAGANVLTF
11	TRBV3-1/TRBV3-2	.	TRBJ1-1	CATRENTEAFF
15	TRBV6-6	TRBD2	TRBJ2-7	CASSYGGRAPNEQYF
12	TRBV12-3/TRBV12-4	.	TRBJ2-1	CASSFSRNEQFF
13	TRBV3-1/TRBV3-2	TRBD1	TRBJ1-1	CASRTGTNTEAFF
15	TRBV3-1/TRBV3-2	.	TRBJ1-2	CASSQAGELSYGYTF
15	TRBV4-3	.	TRBJ2-4	CASSHRAGAKNIQYF
14	TRBV6-6	.	TRBJ2-7	CASSDGTSVPEQYF
15	TRBV2	TRBD2	TRBJ2-3	CASSEGLGGTDTQYF
17	TRBV29-1	.	TRBJ2-2	CSVDLRGVGGKTGELFF
19	TRBV11-2	TRBD2	TRBJ2-1	CASSLEVEAGGLPYNEQFF
16	TRBV9	TRBD2	TRBJ2-1	CASSTLAGGPGDEQFF
19	TRBV4-3	TRBD1	TRBJ1-1	CASSAHRGTGPILNTEAFF
17	TRBV5-4	TRBD1	TRBJ1-6	CASSPGKTTGGSSPLHF
16	TRBV7-2	TRBD2	TRBJ2-7	CASSLLGTSASYEQYF
14	TRBV11-2	.	TRBJ1-4	CASSKGGSPQKLFF
17	TRBV2	TRBD2	TRBJ2-2	CASRTSGRAPNTGELFF
16	TRBV9	TRBD1	TRBJ2-7	CASSLGQGSVLYEQYF
23	TRBV7-8	.	TRBJ1-2	CASSPYFGGAREGVFHSILGYTF
14	TRBV29-1	TRBD1	TRBJ2-7	CSVSGTVTSYEQYF
13	TRBV20-1	.	TRBJ2-7	CSASGDISYEQYF
15	TRBV7-2	TRBD1	TRBJ1-4	CASSPSGTGTEKLFF
16	TRBV5-1	.	TRBJ1-4	CASSLGSERTNEKLFF
13	TRBV12-3/TRBV12-4	.	TRBJ2-2	CASSFSGVGELFF
13	TRBV29-1	.	TRBJ2-3	CSVGFRGADTQYF
16	TRBV7-2	TRBD1	TRBJ2-7	CASSLNPTGASYEQYF
15	TRBV6-5	.	TRBJ1-1	CASSPRQVWITEAFF
13	TRBV29-1	.	TRBJ1-1	CSVDRWRSEGAFF
16	TRBV30	TRBD2	TRBJ2-1	CAWSASSSGSGNEQFF
12	TRBV29-1	.	TRBJ2-1	CSVTSSYNEQFF
13	TRBV29-1	TRBD1	TRBJ1-1	CSVTGGAGTEAFF
14	TRBV3-1/TRBV3-2	TRBD1	TRBJ1-5	CASSSGTGNQPQHF
14	TRBV7-9	TRBD2	TRBJ2-1	CASSLAGTSGEQFF
15	TRBV27	.	TRBJ2-2	CASRPATGPTGELFF
14	TRBV27	.	TRBJ1-1	CASSLFQGSTEAFF
14	TRBV15	.	TRBJ1-2	CATRHIGQRYGYTF
17	TRBV4-3	.	TRBJ2-3	CASSQDPDRISTDTQYF
16	TRBV19	.	TRBJ1-5	CASSQTGAGGNQPQHF
15	TRBV30	.	TRBJ2-3	CAWSVSGGRTDTQYF
14	TRBV5-1	.	TRBJ1-1	CASSPWTHNTEAFF
14	TRBV5-4	.	TRBJ1-6	CASSFRAGNSPLHF
14	TRBV27	.	TRBJ2-1	CASRVGGVYNEQFF
14	TRBV7-9	TRBD1	TRBJ1-2	CASYRGQGNYGYTF